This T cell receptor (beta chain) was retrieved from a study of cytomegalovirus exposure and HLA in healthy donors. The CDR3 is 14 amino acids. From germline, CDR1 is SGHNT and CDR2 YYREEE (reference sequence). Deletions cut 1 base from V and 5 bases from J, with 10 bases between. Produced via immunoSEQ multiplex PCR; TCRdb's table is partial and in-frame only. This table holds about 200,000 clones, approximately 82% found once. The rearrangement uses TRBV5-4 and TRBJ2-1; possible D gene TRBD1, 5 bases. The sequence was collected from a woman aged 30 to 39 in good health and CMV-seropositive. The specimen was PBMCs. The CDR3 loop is CASSLKTGNNEQFF. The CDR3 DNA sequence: TGTGCCAGCAGCTTGAAAACAGGTAACAATGAGCAGTTCTTC.